This is a list of T cell receptor beta chains from one sample in a study of human T cells and chemical hapten exposure. MiXCR was run by TCRdb on the RACE reads, yielding one entry per CDR3 protein. This table holds about 350,000 distinct CDR3 sequences, approximately 5% found once. This specimen was whole blood, taken in connection with sensitization to the hapten diphenylcyclopropenone (DPC). These receptor sequences come from a young woman with alopecia areata. Some clones in this sample may be carry-over from other donors' samples. The CDR3 runs from the conserved cysteine through the conserved F or W. A D gene is named only where the DNA matches it firmly. Size values are once, few and many counts, or a class for expanded clones, and some rows have none.

TRBJ1-2	few	.	TRBV28	TGTGCCAGCAGGGTGAACTATGGCTACACCTTC	CASRVNYGYTF
TRBJ2-1	.	TRBD2	TRBV4-3	TGCGCCAGCAGCCAAGATGCAGCGGGGACCCCCTTTTACAATGAGCAGTTCTTC	CASSQDAAGTPFYNEQFF
TRBJ1-3	few	TRBD1	TRBV20-1	TGCAGTGCTAGAGATCTCCGGGGGACAGGGTCTGGAAACACCATATATTTT	CSARDLRGTGSGNTIYF
TRBJ2-1	.	.	TRBV10-3	TGTGCCATCAGGACTGCGGGGGCGATCTACAATGAGCAGTTCTTC	CAIRTAGAIYNEQFF
TRBJ2-7	.	.	TRBV27	TGTGCCAGCAGTTTAACAGGCGTCCGATCCGAGCAGTACTTC	CASSLTGVRSEQYF
TRBJ2-3	few	TRBD2	TRBV20-1	TGCAGTGCTAGCGCGCGGGAGGTGACCACAGATACGCAGTATTTT	CSASAREVTTDTQYF
TRBJ1-3	many	.	TRBV10-3	TGTGCCATCGGATCGGCTTACTCTGGAAACACCATATATTTT	CAIGSAYSGNTIYF
TRBJ1-1	many	.	TRBV5-6	TGTGCCAGCAGCCCGGCAGTCCGGGACATCCAGAACACTGAAGCTTTCTTT	CASSPAVRDIQNTEAFF
TRBJ2-1	many	.	TRBV7-2	TGTGCCAGCAGCTTAGTTAATGGGGGCAGTGAGCAGTTCTTC	CASSLVNGGSEQFF
TRBJ1-2	few	.	TRBV7-9	TGTGCCAGCAGCGGGGGTGACATCGACTATGGCTACACCTTC	CASSGGDIDYGYTF
TRBJ2-5	.	TRBD2	TRBV5-1	TGCGCCAGCAGCTTGGTTGTAGCGGGGGGCCAAGAGACCCAGTACTTC	CASSLVVAGGQETQYF
TRBJ2-1	many	TRBD2	TRBV7-2	TGTGCCAGCAGCTTAGGGACTAGCGGGGGGGCCGGGCAGTTCTTC	CASSLGTSGGAGQFF
TRBJ2-1	.	.	TRBV2	TGTGCCAGCAGTATCTCCGGGAGAAACAATGAGCAGTTCTTC	CASSISGRNNEQFF
TRBJ2-2	.	.	TRBV15	TGTGCCACCAGCAGAGATCTTCGAGAGACCGGGGAGCTGTTTTTT	CATSRDLRETGELFF
TRBJ2-7	.	TRBD1	TRBV12-5	TGTGCTAGTGGTCGGGGACAGGGGGCCTACGAGCAGTACTTC	CASGRGQGAYEQYF
TRBJ2-7	few	.	TRBV11-1	TGTGCCAGCAGCCACTACTACGAGCAGTACTTC	CASSHYYEQYF
TRBJ1-3	.	.	TRBV18	TGTGCCAGCGGAAACGGACAGAACACTGGAAACACCATATATTTT	CASGNGQNTGNTIYF
TRBJ1-2	.	TRBD1	TRBV7-2	TGTGCCAGCAGCCCGGCAGGGGGCGCCCGCGGCTACACCTTC	CASSPAGGARGYTF
TRBJ1-2	.	.	TRBV24-1	TGTGCCACCAGTGATCGAGAATCAGGACAGATCTATGGCTACACCTTC	CATSDRESGQIYGYTF
TRBJ1-2	few	TRBD1	TRBV12-3/TRBV12-4	TGTGCCAGCAGCTGGGGACAGACTAACTATGGCTACACCTTC	CASSWGQTNYGYTF
TRBJ1-3	many	.	TRBV5-5	TGTGCCAGCAGCCCGGCCCCGGGCACCATATATTTT	CASSPAPGTIYF
TRBJ2-7	few	.	TRBV29-1	TGCAGCGTTGAAGACGGGGCCGGCTACGAGCAGTACTTC	CSVEDGAGYEQYF
TRBJ1-4	few	.	TRBV20-1	TGCAGTGCTAGAGACATCGGAGGGGGACTGTTTTTT	CSARDIGGGLFF
TRBJ1-2	many	TRBD1	TRBV20-1	TGCAGTGCTAGAGAAAGATGGGACAGGGCAATCGGCTACACCTTC	CSARERWDRAIGYTF
TRBJ1-5	.	.	TRBV28	TGTGCCAGCAGTCCAACACTCTATAGTGAGCCCCAGCATTTT	CASSPTLYSEPQHF
TRBJ2-6	.	.	TRBV29-1	TGCAGCGTTGAAGAAATAGCCTCTGGGGCCAACGTCCTGACTTTC	CSVEEIASGANVLTF